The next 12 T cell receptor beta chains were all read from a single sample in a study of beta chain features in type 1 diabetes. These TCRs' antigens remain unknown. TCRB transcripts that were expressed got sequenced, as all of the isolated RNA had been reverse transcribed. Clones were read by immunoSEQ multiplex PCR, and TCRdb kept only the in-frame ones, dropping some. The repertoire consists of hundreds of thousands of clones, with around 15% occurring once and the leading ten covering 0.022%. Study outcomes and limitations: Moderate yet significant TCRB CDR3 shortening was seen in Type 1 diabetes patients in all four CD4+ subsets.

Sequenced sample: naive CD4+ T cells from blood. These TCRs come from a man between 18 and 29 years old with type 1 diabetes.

CDR3 loop: CASTVSGANVLTF. The CDR3 DNA follows: TGTGCCAGTACAGTTTCTGGGGCCAACGTCCTGACTTTC. This chain links TRBV6-1 with TRBJ2-6, with no clear D. V was trimmed by 9 bases and J by 1 base, leaving 7 bases between them. There are 13 residues in the CDR3. CDR1 and CDR2 from the germline V gene are MNHNS and SASEGT.

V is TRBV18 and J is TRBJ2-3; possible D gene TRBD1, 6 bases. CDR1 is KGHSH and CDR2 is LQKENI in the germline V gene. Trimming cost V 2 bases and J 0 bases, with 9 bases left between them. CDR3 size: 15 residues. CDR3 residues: CASSPGGTSTDTQYF. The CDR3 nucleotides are TGTGCCAGCTCACCAGGGGGCACTAGCACAGATACGCAGTATTTT.

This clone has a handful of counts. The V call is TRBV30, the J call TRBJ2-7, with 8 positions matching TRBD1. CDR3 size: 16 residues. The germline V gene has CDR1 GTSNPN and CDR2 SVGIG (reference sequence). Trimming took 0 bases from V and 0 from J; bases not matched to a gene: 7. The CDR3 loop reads CAWSVLRTGSSYEQYF. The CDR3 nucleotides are TGTGCCTGGAGTGTGTTACGGACAGGGAGCTCCTACGAGCAGTACTTC.

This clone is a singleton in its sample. The CDR3 protein is CASSLTVSNQPQHF. Here the CDR3 DNA reads TGTGCCAGTAGTCTTACAGTAAGCAATCAGCCCCAGCATTTT. The chain uses TRBV19 and TRBJ1-5; D call uncertain. This CDR3 comprises 14 residues. Trimming took 5 bases from V and 1 from J, leaving 9 bases between them. CDR1 is LNHDA and CDR2 is SQIVND in the germline V gene (reference sequence).

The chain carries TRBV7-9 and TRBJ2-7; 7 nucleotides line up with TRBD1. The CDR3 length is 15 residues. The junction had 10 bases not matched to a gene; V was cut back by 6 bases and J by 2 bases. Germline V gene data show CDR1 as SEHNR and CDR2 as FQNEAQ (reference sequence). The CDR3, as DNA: TGTGCCAGCAGTTCCACAGGGGTAGTCCCCTACGAGCAGTACTTC. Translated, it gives CASSSTGVVPYEQYF.

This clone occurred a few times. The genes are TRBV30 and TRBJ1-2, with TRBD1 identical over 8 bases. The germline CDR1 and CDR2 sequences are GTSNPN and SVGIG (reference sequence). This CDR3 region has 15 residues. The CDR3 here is CAIDLPGQGNYGYTF. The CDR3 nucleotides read TGTGCGATAGACCTCCCCGGACAGGGCAACTATGGCTACACCTTC.

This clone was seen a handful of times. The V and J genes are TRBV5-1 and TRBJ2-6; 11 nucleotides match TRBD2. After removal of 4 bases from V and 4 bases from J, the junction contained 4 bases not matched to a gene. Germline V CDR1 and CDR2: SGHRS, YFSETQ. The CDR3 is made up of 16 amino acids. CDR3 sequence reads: CASSQTSGVGANVLTF. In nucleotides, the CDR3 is TGCGCCAGCAGCCAGACTAGCGGGGTCGGGGCCAACGTCCTGACTTTC. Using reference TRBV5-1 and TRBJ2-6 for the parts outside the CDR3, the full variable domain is KAGVTQTPRYLIKTRGQQVTLSCSPISGHRSVSWYQQTPGQGLQFLFEYFSETQRNKGNFPGRFSGRQFSNSRSEMNVSTLELGDSALYLCASSQTSGVGANVLTFGAGSRLTVL.

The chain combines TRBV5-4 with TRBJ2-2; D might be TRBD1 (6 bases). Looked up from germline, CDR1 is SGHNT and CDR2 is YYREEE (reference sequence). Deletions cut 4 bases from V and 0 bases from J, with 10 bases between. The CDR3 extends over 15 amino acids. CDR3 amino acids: CASSPRTANTGELFF. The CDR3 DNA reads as TGTGCCAGCAGCCCACGGACAGCGAACACCGGGGAGCTGTTTTTT.

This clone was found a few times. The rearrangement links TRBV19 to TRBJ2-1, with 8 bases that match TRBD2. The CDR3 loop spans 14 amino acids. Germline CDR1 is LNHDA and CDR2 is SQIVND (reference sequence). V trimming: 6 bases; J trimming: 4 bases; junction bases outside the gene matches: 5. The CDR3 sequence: CASSPGGFYNEQFF. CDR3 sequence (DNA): TGTGCCAGTAGCCCGGGGGGGTTTTACAATGAGCAGTTCTTC.

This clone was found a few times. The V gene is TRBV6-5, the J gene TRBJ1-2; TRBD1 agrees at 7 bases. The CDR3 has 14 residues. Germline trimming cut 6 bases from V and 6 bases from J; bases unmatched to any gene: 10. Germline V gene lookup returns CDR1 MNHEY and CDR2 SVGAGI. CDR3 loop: CASSQSSGGHGYTF. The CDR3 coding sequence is TGTGCCAGCAGCCAATCTTCAGGGGGTCATGGCTACACCTTC.

The CDR3 region is CASSLSGAGTEAFF. CDR3 sequence (DNA): TGTGCCAGCAGTTTATCGGGGGCGGGCACTGAAGCTTTCTTT. The rearrangement joins TRBV27 to TRBJ1-1; perhaps TRBD1 as D (6 bases). This CDR3 region has 14 residues. Germline lookup yields CDR1 MNHEY and CDR2 SMNVEV (reference sequence). V was pared by 0 bases and J by 4 bases, with 9 bases between.

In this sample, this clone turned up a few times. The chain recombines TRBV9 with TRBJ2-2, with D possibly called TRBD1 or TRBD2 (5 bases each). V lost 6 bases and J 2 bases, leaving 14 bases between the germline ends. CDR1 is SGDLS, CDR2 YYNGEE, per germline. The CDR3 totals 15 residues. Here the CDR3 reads CASTPGTVNTGELFF. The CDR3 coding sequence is TGTGCCAGCACCCCGGGGACGGTCAACACCGGGGAGCTGTTTTTT.